The 22 T cell receptor beta chains below come from one sample, sequenced in a study of OX40 agonist ivuxolimab in advanced cancers. Generated by immunoSEQ multiplex PCR, the TCRdb table keeps only in-frame clones and is missing some. Of 60,000 to 75,000 clones in the sample, roughly 84% were seen once. This specimen consisted of CD4+ or CD8+ T cells sorted from blood, obtained in a trial of the OX40 agonist ivuxolimab. The receptors derive from an adult with an advanced solid tumor such as melanoma, head and neck, liver or kidney cancer.

Comment on this clone: Other DNA sequences in this specimen translate into the identical CDR3. The chain uses TRBV4-3 and TRBJ1-2; TRBD1 might be the D (5 bases). V was cut by 1 base and J by 4 bases, with 16 bases left in between. Germline V gene data show CDR1 as LGHNA and CDR2 as YSLEER. This CDR3 is 16 amino acids long. In DNA, the CDR3 is TGCGCCAGCAGCCAAGGGGTGCAGGGAGGTCTCTATGGCTACACCTTC. Translated: CASSQGVQGGLYGYTF.

The chain employs TRBV14 and TRBJ2-7; D perhaps matches TRBD1 (6 bases). V gave up 4 bases and J gave up 0 bases, with 16 bases separating them. The CDR3 loop spans 16 amino acids. Germline values: CDR1 SGHDN, CDR2 FVKESK. The CDR3 region is CASSPLRGSSSYEQYF. The CDR3 DNA follows: TGTGCCAGCAGCCCATTAAGGGGGTCAAGCTCCTACGAGCAGTACTTC.

The J gene is TRBJ2-5, the V gene TRBV29-1; either TRBD1 or TRBD2 may fit D (5 bases each). CDR3 length: 12 amino acids. The ends were cut back, 4 bases at V and 5 bases at J, with 11 bases in the middle. Germline V lookup: CDR1 SQVTM, CDR2 ANQGSEA. The chain's CDR3 is CSVALGTETQYF. Written as DNA, the CDR3 is TGCAGCGTTGCCTTGGGGACGGAGACCCAGTACTTC.

This clone came up once. The chain employs TRBV7-2 and TRBJ2-1; a possible D gene is TRBD2 (5 bases). The CDR3 length is 15 residues. Trimming cost V 5 bases and J 7 bases, with 18 bases left between them. Germline V lookup: CDR1 SGHTA, CDR2 FQGNSA. CDR3 amino acids: CASSTSDGVPNEQFF. The CDR3 DNA reads TGTGCCAGCAGCACATCCGACGGGGTTCCTAATGAGCAGTTCTTC.

The chain employs TRBV29-1 and TRBJ2-1; no clear D. The length of the CDR3 is 12 residues. V lost 1 base, J lost 8 bases, and 9 bases lay in between. CDR1 and CDR2 from the germline V gene are SQVTM and ANQGSEA. DNA for the CDR3: TGCAGCGTTGAAGCCTCTAGGTATGAGCAGTTCTTC. Translating it yields CSVEASRYEQFF.

This chain connects TRBV15 to TRBJ2-3; D gene ambiguous. This CDR3 has 15 amino acids. Trimming pared 3 bases from V and 0 bases from J, leaving 10 bases between. In germline, CDR1 is LNHNV, CDR2 YYDKDF (reference sequence). The CDR3 sequence is CATSSGISSTDTQYF. CDR3 coding DNA: TGTGCCACCAGCAGCGGAATCTCTAGCACAGATACGCAGTATTTT.

The chain employs TRBV15 and TRBJ2-3; D perhaps matches TRBD2 (5 bases). Trimming left V 0 bases short and J 4 bases short, with 14 bases between. The CDR3 has 16 amino acids. Germline loops: CDR1 LNHNV, CDR2 YYDKDF (reference sequence). The CDR3 DNA reads TGTGCCACCAGCAGAGAGGGAGCGAACTCAGCAGATACGCAGTATTTT. Its translation: CATSREGANSADTQYF.

The chain combines TRBV7-3 with TRBJ1-1; D not resolved. CDR3 length equals 14 residues. The germline gives CDR1 SGHTA, CDR2 FQGTGA. The ends were cut back, 3 bases at V and 3 bases at J, with 11 bases in the middle. This CDR3 reads CASSFAIGDTEAFF. The CDR3 DNA follows: TGTGCCAGCAGCTTTGCTATCGGGGACACTGAAGCTTTCTTT.

The chain couples TRBV12-5 to TRBJ1-5; no firm D call. The V and J ends lost 0 bases and 1 base respectively, with 1 base between them. Germline CDR1 and CDR2: LGHNT and FRNRAP. This CDR3 is built from 13 residues. CDR3 bases: TGTGCTAGTGGTTTGGTGAGCAATCAGCCCCAGCATTTT. Encoded protein: CASGLVSNQPQHF.

The chain carries TRBV5-6 and TRBJ2-3; possibly TRBD1 or TRBD2 for D (5 bases each). Germline V CDR1 and CDR2: SGHDT, YYEEEE. The CDR3 spans 16 residues. Trimming stripped 2 bases from V and 4 bases from J, with 17 bases between. The CDR3 region has the DNA TGTGCCAGCAGCTTCACACTAGGACTGGGGGCAGATACGCAGTATTTT. Its translation is CASSFTLGLGADTQYF.

This clone appeared once. The gene calls are TRBV16 and TRBJ1-2; 8 positions agree with TRBD1. The CDR3 has 15 amino acids. The trim removed 2 bases at V and 3 bases at J, leaving 5 bases unmatched. The germline V gene encodes CDR1 KGHSY and CDR2 FQNENV. The CDR3 reads CASSQVSTGDYGYTF. CDR3 bases: TGTGCCAGCAGCCAAGTCTCGACAGGGGACTATGGCTACACCTTC. Using reference TRBV16 and TRBJ1-2 for the parts outside the CDR3, the full variable domain is GEEVAQTPKHLVRGEGQKAKLYCAPIKGHSYVFWYQQVLKNEFKFLISFQNENVFDETGMPKERFSAKCLPNSPCSLEIQATKLEDSAVYFCASSQVSTGDYGYTFGSGTRLTVV.

The chain carries TRBV27 and TRBJ2-2, with TRBD1 matching 7 bases. The J segment lost 3 bases and the V segment lost 6 bases, leaving 7 bases of the junction unmatched. This CDR3 is 15 amino acids long. The germline gives CDR1 MNHEY, CDR2 SMNVEV (reference sequence). The CDR3 DNA reads TGTGCCAGCAGACTACAGGGGATCGACACCGGGGAGCTGTTTTTT. Amino acid sequence: CASRLQGIDTGELFF.

The rearrangement joins TRBV6-1 to TRBJ2-7, with 8 bases aligning to TRBD1. The junction had 8 bases not matched to a gene; V was cut back by 4 bases and J by 6 bases. CDR1 and CDR2 from the germline V gene are MNHNS and SASEGT. This CDR3 is built from 14 residues. The CDR3 coding sequence is TGTGCCAGCAGTGGGACAGGGTTCTTAGGCGAGCAGTACTTC. It yields the protein CASSGTGFLGEQYF.

This clone was seen just once. CDR3 sequence reads: CASSQLGEQYF. The CDR3 DNA sequence: TGTGCCAGCAGCCAACTTGGCGAGCAGTACTTC. V is TRBV7-9 and J is TRBJ2-7, with D hard to call. Germline loops: CDR1 SEHNR, CDR2 FQNEAQ (reference sequence). Trimming took 5 bases from V and 6 from J, leaving 8 bases between them. This CDR3 has 11 residues.

This chain uses TRBV7-2 with TRBJ2-7; 7 nucleotides line up with TRBD1. Losses at the gene ends were 5 bases for V and 1 base for J; bases not matched to a gene: 5. This CDR3 spans 14 amino acids. Looked up from germline, CDR1 is SGHTA and CDR2 is FQGNSA. DNA for the CDR3: TGTGCCAGCAGCCTGGACAGGCAATCCTACGAGCAGTACTTC. Translating it yields CASSLDRQSYEQYF. Drawing the rest from reference TRBV7-2 and TRBJ2-7, the complete variable domain is GAGVSQSPSNKVTEKGKDVELRCDPISGHTALYWYRQSLGQGLEFLIYFQGNSAPDKSGLPSDRFSAERTGGSVSTLTIQRTQQEDSAVYLCASSLDRQSYEQYFGPGTRLTVT.

V gene TRBV9 combines with J gene TRBJ1-1, with 9 bases that match TRBD1. The trim removed 3 bases at V and 6 bases at J, leaving 9 bases unmatched. The CDR3 loop spans 15 amino acids. Germline loops: CDR1 SGDLS, CDR2 YYNGEE. CDR3 in amino acids: CASSASDRGWPEAFF. Written as DNA, the CDR3 is TGTGCCAGCAGCGCCTCGGACAGGGGATGGCCTGAAGCTTTCTTT.

This sequence joins TRBV5-6 and TRBJ1-1; tentative D call: TRBD1 (5 bases). The CDR3 is 11 amino acids. V lost 1 base to trimming and J lost 7 bases, with 5 bases between them. The germline V gene encodes CDR1 SGHDT and CDR2 YYEEEE. The CDR3 reads CASSLTGEAFF. For the CDR3, the DNA is TGTGCCAGCAGCTTGACAGGTGAAGCTTTCTTT.

The chain has TRBV15 and TRBJ1-1; D unresolved. Germline V lookup: CDR1 LNHNV, CDR2 YYDKDF (reference sequence). The CDR3 runs 14 residues. V was clipped by 5 bases and J by 4 bases, with 14 bases between them. The CDR3 bases are TGTGCCACCAGCCGGGAGGGATTGGGCACTGAAGCTTTCTTT. Residues: CATSREGLGTEAFF. The entire variable domain, with the rest obtained from reference TRBV15 and TRBJ1-1, is as follows: DAMVIQNPRYQVTQFGKPVTLSCSQTLNHNVMYWYQQKSSQAPKLLFHYYDKDFNNEADTPDNFQSRRPNTSFCFLDIRSPGLGDTAMYLCATSREGLGTEAFFGQGTRLTVV.

The DNA of the CDR3 is TGTGCCAGCAGTGCACAGGGAAGAACTAATGAAAAACTGTTTTTT. This codes for CASSAQGRTNEKLFF. The chain links TRBV25-1 to TRBJ1-4, with D tentatively TRBD1 (6 bases). The germline gives CDR1 MGHDK, CDR2 SYGVNS. V lost 4 bases to trimming and J lost 1 base, with 10 bases between them. This CDR3 has 15 residues.

V is TRBV5-1 and J is TRBJ2-5; 10 bases match TRBD1. Germline values: CDR1 SGHRS, CDR2 YFSETQ. The CDR3 spans 15 residues. Losses at the gene ends were 5 bases for V and 4 bases for J; bases not matched to a gene: 8. The CDR3 sequence: CASSLTGGFRETQYF. The CDR3 DNA reads TGCGCCAGCAGTTTGACAGGGGGCTTCCGAGAGACCCAGTACTTC.

The rearrangement joins TRBV5-1 to TRBJ1-1; unclear D gene. Per the germline V gene, CDR1 is SGHRS and CDR2 is YFSETQ. The CDR3 loop spans 14 amino acids. Trimming cost V 0 bases and J 0 bases, with 6 bases left between them. CDR3 loop: CASSLEVMNTEAFF. DNA for the CDR3: TGCGCCAGCAGCTTGGAGGTCATGAACACTGAAGCTTTCTTT.

The genes are TRBV27 and TRBJ2-5; no firm D call. V lost 0 bases to trimming and J lost 4 bases, with 6 bases between them. CDR3 size: 13 residues. The germline gives CDR1 MNHEY, CDR2 SMNVEV (reference sequence). The CDR3 bases are TGTGCCAGCAGTTTATCTTGGGGAGAGACCCAGTACTTC. Its protein product is CASSLSWGETQYF.